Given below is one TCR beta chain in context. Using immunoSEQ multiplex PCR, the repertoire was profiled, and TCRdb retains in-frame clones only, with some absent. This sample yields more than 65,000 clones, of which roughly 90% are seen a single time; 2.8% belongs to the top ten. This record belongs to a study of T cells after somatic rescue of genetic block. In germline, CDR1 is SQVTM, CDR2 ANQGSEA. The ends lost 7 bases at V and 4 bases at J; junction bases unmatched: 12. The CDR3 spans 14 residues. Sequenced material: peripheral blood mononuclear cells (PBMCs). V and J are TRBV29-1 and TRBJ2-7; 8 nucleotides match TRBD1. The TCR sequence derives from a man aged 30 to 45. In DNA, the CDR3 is TGCAGCGCTCGACCCGGGACAGGATTATACGAGCAGTACTTC. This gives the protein CSARPGTGLYEQYF.